Shown below are 27 T cell receptor beta chains from a single sample sequenced in a study of human T cells and chemical hapten exposure. The time point: patch test 3, about 24 weeks after DPC sensitization. As for treatment: therapeutic diphenylcyclopropenone sensitization with weekly scalp DPC. Via MiXCR, TCRdb re-called the RACE reads, giving one row per CDR3 protein. In the table there are over 150,000 distinct CDR3 sequences, roughly 25% of which are singletons. Sequencing used whole blood, obtained in connection with sensitization to the hapten diphenylcyclopropenone (DPC). The receptors stem from a woman under 30 with alopecia areata. Some clones in this sample may be carry-over from other donors' samples.

This clonotype was observed a handful of times. The chain couples TRBV6-5 to TRBJ2-2, with a possible D match to TRBD2 (6 bases). CDR1 and CDR2 (germline): MNHEY, SVGAGI. The CDR3 spans 15 residues. The V gene lost 4 bases and the J gene lost 6 bases, with 15 bases spanning the gap. CDR3 DNA: TGTGCCAGCAGTTCCTCGGGGGTGGACCCCGGGGAGCTGTTTTTT. Translating it yields CASSSSGVDPGELFF.

In its sample, this clonotype was seen a few times. The V call is TRBV18, the J call TRBJ2-3, with 12 positions matching TRBD2. Germline assignment: CDR1 KGHSH and CDR2 LQKENI. The CDR3 runs 15 residues. V trimming: 6 bases; J trimming: 4 bases; junction bases outside the gene matches: 5. The CDR3 loop is CASSQLAGGSDTQYF. The CDR3 region has the DNA TGTGCCAGCTCGCAACTAGCGGGGGGCTCAGATACGCAGTATTTT.

The chain recombines TRBV20-1 with TRBJ2-3; 7 bases are shared with TRBD1. With V trimmed by 2 bases and J by 10 bases, 9 bases remained unmatched. The CDR3 spans 13 residues. Germline assignment: CDR1 DFQATT and CDR2 SNEGSKA (reference sequence). DNA for the CDR3: TGCAGTGCTAGACCTACTCGGGACAGAGCGCAGTATTTT. It yields the protein CSARPTRDRAQYF.

This clonotype was picked up many times. The chain employs TRBV10-3 and TRBJ1-5, with D perhaps TRBD1 (5 bases). The germline V and J ends were trimmed by 5 bases and 4 bases, with 12 bases remaining between them. CDR1 is ENHRY and CDR2 is SYGVKD in the germline V gene. There are 14 residues in the CDR3. The DNA of the CDR3 is TGTGCCATCAGTAAAGACAGTAAGAATCAGCCCCAGCATTTT. Translation gives CAISKDSKNQPQHF.

The rearrangement uses TRBV12-3 or TRBV12-4 and TRBJ1-1, with D perhaps matching TRBD1 (5 bases). CDR3 length: 15 amino acids. Deletions cut 3 bases from V and 0 bases from J, with 11 bases between. Here the CDR3 reads CASSFRGRMNTEAFF. The CDR3 DNA sequence: TGTGCCAGCAGTTTCCGGGGACGGATGAACACTGAAGCTTTCTTT.

This clonotype turned up a few times. The chain is built from TRBV19 and TRBJ1-4; D remains unclear. The length of the CDR3 is 12 residues. The germline V gene has CDR1 LNHDA and CDR2 SQIVND (reference sequence). Trimming removed 8 bases at V and 8 bases at J, with 12 bases between. DNA for the CDR3: TGTGCCAGTCAAGACCGCCCGGAAAAACTGTTTTTT. Its protein product is CASQDRPEKLFF.

This chain uses TRBV10-3 with TRBJ1-5, with D possibly matching TRBD1 (6 bases). CDR3 length equals 13 residues. CDR1 and CDR2 from the germline V gene are ENHRY and SYGVKD. V was shortened by 4 bases and J by 3 bases, with 7 bases between the two germline ends. The CDR3 here is CAISAGVNQPQHF. The CDR3 region has the DNA TGTGCCATCAGTGCAGGGGTCAATCAGCCCCAGCATTTT.

This chain links TRBV5-1 with TRBJ1-6, with TRBD1 matching over 8 bases. The CDR3 has 14 residues. Unmatched junction bases numbered 5, after V lost 4 bases and J lost 8 bases. Germline V gene sequence: CDR1 SGHRS, CDR2 YFSETQ. CDR3 sequence reads: CASSQSDRDSPLHF. The CDR3 region has the DNA TGCGCCAGCAGCCAATCGGACAGGGATTCACCCCTCCACTTT.

This clonotype was counted a few times. This chain links TRBV9 with TRBJ2-2, with 13 bases lining up with TRBD2. CDR3 length equals 16 residues. Germline CDR1 and CDR2: SGDLS and YYNGEE. The junction had 7 bases not matched to a gene; V was cut back by 4 bases and J by 7 bases. CDR3: CASSTGLAGAVGELFF. For the CDR3, the DNA is TGTGCCAGCAGCACAGGACTAGCGGGAGCGGTCGGGGAGCTGTTTTTT.

For the CDR3, the DNA is TGTGCCAGCAGTTACTCAACGGACTCGGCCTACGAGCAGTACTTC. Translated: CASSYSTDSAYEQYF. The rearrangement joins TRBV6-5 to TRBJ2-7, with D possibly being TRBD2 (5 bases). The CDR3 loop spans 15 amino acids. Germline V CDR1 and CDR2: MNHEY, SVGAGI. With 0 bases removed from V and 2 bases from J, the gap between germline ends came to 11 bases.

To note about this clonotype: Just one base apart from a much larger clone, this may be a read error. The CDR3 region is CVSTRSGETQYF. The CDR3 DNA reads TGTGTCAGCACCCGAAGCGGAGAGACCCAGTACTTC. V is TRBV6-2 or TRBV6-3 and J is TRBJ2-5; D is possibly TRBD2 (5 bases). Germline V gives CDR1 MNHEY, CDR2 SVGEGT. The CDR3 runs 12 residues.

Points on this clonotype: A read error may be the cause here, since a much bigger clone is one base away. The rearrangement joins TRBV7-2 to TRBJ2-3, with D possibly being TRBD2 (5 bases). The germline CDR1 and CDR2 sequences are SGHTA and FQGNSA. This CDR3 has 16 amino acids. With 1 base removed from V and 4 bases from J, the gap between germline ends came to 15 bases. For the CDR3, the DNA is TGTGCCAGCAGCTTAGTGTGGTCCGCCGGGGCAGATACGCAGTATTTT. Encoded protein: CASSLVWSAGADTQYF.

The gene calls are TRBV5-6 and TRBJ2-3; 8 bases align to TRBD2. CDR1 and CDR2 (germline): SGHDT, YYEEEE. V lost 0 bases, J lost 2 bases, and 8 bases stayed unmatched. The CDR3 totals 17 residues. In DNA, the CDR3 is TGTGCCAGCAGCTTGGCCGGGGCTAGCGGGCCCACAGATACGCAGTATTTT. Protein: CASSLAGASGPTDTQYF.

This clonotype was seen a handful of times. V is TRBV7-2 and J is TRBJ2-7; 9 nucleotides line up with TRBD1. Germline V gives CDR1 SGHTA, CDR2 FQGNSA. Trimming at V came to 5 bases and at J to 5 bases, leaving 4 bases not matched to a gene. This CDR3 is 13 amino acids long. This chain's CDR3 is CASSPRTGDEQYF. The CDR3 nucleotides are TGTGCCAGCAGCCCCCGGACAGGGGACGAGCAGTACTTC.

This chain links TRBV2 with TRBJ1-5, with D maybe TRBD1 (5 bases). The germline V gene has CDR1 SNHLY and CDR2 FYNNEI. The V and J ends lost 3 bases and 5 bases respectively, with 20 bases between them. The CDR3 loop spans 17 amino acids. CDR3 amino acids: CASSEGPPWDAHQPQHF. In DNA, the CDR3 is TGTGCCAGCAGTGAGGGGCCGCCGTGGGACGCCCATCAGCCCCAGCATTTT.

The chain combines TRBV7-2 with TRBJ2-1, with 10 bases lining up with TRBD2. The CDR3 extends over 15 amino acids. J gave up 5 bases and V 2 bases, and 3 bases lay outside the gene matches. The germline V gene encodes CDR1 SGHTA and CDR2 FQGNSA. This CDR3 reads CASSLKAGGNNEQFF. The CDR3 DNA is TGTGCCAGCAGCTTAAAAGCGGGGGGGAACAATGAGCAGTTCTTC.

The CDR3 region is CSARVANRGYTF. The CDR3 coding sequence is TGCAGTGCTAGAGTAGCTAACCGGGGCTACACCTTC. The chain combines TRBV20-1 with TRBJ1-2; D uncertain. Trimming left V 1 base short and J 8 bases short, with 11 bases between. CDR1 and CDR2 (germline): DFQATT, SNEGSKA (reference sequence). The CDR3 contains 12 residues.

CDR3 sequence reads: CASSQGRGQRNNEKLFF. The CDR3 bases are TGCGCCAGCAGCCAAGGTCGGGGACAGCGAAATAATGAAAAACTGTTTTTT. The chain uses TRBV4-1 and TRBJ1-4; 7 nucleotides agree with TRBD1. Trimming cost V 1 base and J 4 bases; bases outside gene matches: 9. Germline lookup yields CDR1 MGHRA and CDR2 YSYEKL. This CDR3 is 17 amino acids long.

This clonotype was observed a single time. This chain uses TRBV14 with TRBJ2-7; no definite D call. This CDR3 has 11 residues. The V gene's germline CDR1 is SGHDN and CDR2 FVKESK. The germline V and J ends were trimmed by 4 bases and 6 bases, with 7 bases remaining between them. CDR3 DNA sequence: TGTGCCAGCAGCCCCATGGGCGAGCAGTACTTC. It yields the protein CASSPMGEQYF.

The genes are TRBV20-1 and TRBJ2-6; no firm D call. V lost 4 bases, J lost 4 bases, and 8 bases lay in between. This CDR3 is built from 13 residues. Germline V gene sequence: CDR1 DFQATT, CDR2 SNEGSKA (reference sequence). CDR3 region: CSAKEPGANVLTF. CDR3 sequence (DNA): TGCAGTGCTAAGGAACCCGGGGCCAACGTCCTGACTTTC.

V usage is TRBV27 and J usage is TRBJ1-2, with 8 positions matching TRBD1. Germline CDR1 and CDR2: MNHEY and SMNVEV (reference sequence). Trimming at V came to 4 bases and at J to 7 bases, leaving 14 bases not matched to a gene. The CDR3 is 16 amino acids. The CDR3 sequence: CASSSKGTGRGGGYTF. The CDR3 coding sequence is TGTGCCAGCAGTTCAAAAGGGACAGGCCGCGGAGGTGGCTACACCTTC.

This clonotype was counted between two and nine times. The gene calls are TRBV20-1 and TRBJ1-1, with unresolved D. V dropped 1 base and J dropped 1 base, with 7 bases sitting between them. CDR3 length equals 13 residues. Germline CDR1 and CDR2: DFQATT and SNEGSKA (reference sequence). CDR3 amino acids: CSARGASNTEAFF. The CDR3 DNA reads TGCAGTGCTAGAGGGGCTTCGAACACTGAAGCTTTCTTT.

This rearrangement joins TRBV29-1 to TRBJ2-5; 10 bases are a match to TRBD1. V trimming: 6 bases; J trimming: 4 bases; junction bases outside the gene matches: 11. The CDR3 loop spans 15 amino acids. The germline V gene has CDR1 SQVTM and CDR2 ANQGSEA. The CDR3 DNA reads as TGCAGCGTAGCTCCGGGACAGGGGCGGGGAGAGACCCAGTACTTC. Protein: CSVAPGQGRGETQYF.

This clonotype was recorded many times. V gene TRBV6-2 or TRBV6-3 combines with J gene TRBJ2-1, with 13 nucleotides matching TRBD2. V lost 0 bases and J lost 9; bases outside the gene matches: 11. From germline, CDR1 is MNHEY and CDR2 SVGEGT. The CDR3 has 18 residues. Here the CDR3 reads CASSYSSLGLAGVGEQFF. DNA of the CDR3: TGTGCCAGCAGTTACTCCTCTCTTGGACTAGCGGGAGTTGGTGAGCAGTTCTTC.

The chain combines TRBV29-1 with TRBJ2-5; D is undetermined. The CDR3 length is 13 residues. Germline lookup yields CDR1 SQVTM and CDR2 ANQGSEA. V was cut by 0 bases and J by 5 bases, with 10 bases left in between. The CDR3 coding sequence is TGCAGCGTTGAAGATCACAGAAGGGAGACCCAGTACTTC. This sequence encodes CSVEDHRRETQYF.

V gene TRBV6-2 or TRBV6-3 combines with J gene TRBJ2-1; no clear D gene. Trimming cost V 7 bases and J 6 bases, with 10 bases left between them. Germline V gene data show CDR1 as MNHEY and CDR2 as SVGEGT. The CDR3 is made up of 12 amino acids. CDR3 coding DNA: TGTGCCAGCAATGACGGAATCAATGAGCAGTTCTTC. It encodes CASNDGINEQFF.

This chain joins TRBV11-1 and TRBJ2-2; perhaps TRBD1 as D (6 bases). Per the germline V gene, CDR1 is SGHAT and CDR2 is FQDESV (reference sequence). V lost 5 bases, J lost 5 bases, and 15 bases lay in between. The CDR3 consists of 15 residues. This chain's CDR3 is CASSLHGGKTGELFF. CDR3 sequence (DNA): TGTGCCAGCAGCCTACATGGGGGCAAAACCGGGGAGCTGTTTTTT.